What follows is one T cell receptor beta chain and its context. The antigen is not known. Sequencing was performed with immunoSEQ multiplex PCR; in TCRdb, only in-frame clones are kept and a portion is missing. The sample yields approximately 15,000 clones, roughly two thirds seen once. The sample is drawn from a study of cytotoxic CD8 clonotypes in ibrutinib-treated CLL. Germline values: CDR1 SGHAT, CDR2 FQNNGV. The CDR3 runs 14 residues. V lost 5 bases, J lost 8 bases, and 16 bases lay in between. Whole-study findings and limits: Under therapy, public clonotypes either contracted or stayed stable, and they were uncommon. Sustained-remission patients were sampled at different times than progressing patients were.

This clonotype originated in a human donor with chronic lymphocytic leukemia. V gene TRBV11-2 combines with J gene TRBJ2-1; TRBD2 is a possible D gene (5 bases). The specimen was PBMCs, collected before ibrutinib treatment. CDR3 coding DNA: TGTGCCAGCAGCGCAGGTAGTCTAGCCTATGAGCAGTTCTTC. Translation gives CASSAGSLAYEQFF.